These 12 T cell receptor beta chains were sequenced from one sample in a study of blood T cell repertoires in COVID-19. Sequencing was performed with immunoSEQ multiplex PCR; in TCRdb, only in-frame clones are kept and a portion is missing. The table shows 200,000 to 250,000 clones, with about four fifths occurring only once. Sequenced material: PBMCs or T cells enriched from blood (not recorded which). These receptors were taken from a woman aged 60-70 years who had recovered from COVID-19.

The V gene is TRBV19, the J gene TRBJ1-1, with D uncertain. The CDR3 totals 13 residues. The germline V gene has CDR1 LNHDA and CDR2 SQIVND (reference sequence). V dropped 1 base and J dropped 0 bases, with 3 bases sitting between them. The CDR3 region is CASSIGMNTEAFF. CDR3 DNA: TGTGCCAGTAGTATAGGTATGAACACTGAAGCTTTCTTT.

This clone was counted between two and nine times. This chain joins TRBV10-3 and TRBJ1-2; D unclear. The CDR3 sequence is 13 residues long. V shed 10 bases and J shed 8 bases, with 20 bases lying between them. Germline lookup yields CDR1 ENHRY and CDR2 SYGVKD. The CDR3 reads CATADPNGKGYTF. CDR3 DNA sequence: TGTGCCACAGCGGACCCTAATGGCAAGGGCTACACCTTC.

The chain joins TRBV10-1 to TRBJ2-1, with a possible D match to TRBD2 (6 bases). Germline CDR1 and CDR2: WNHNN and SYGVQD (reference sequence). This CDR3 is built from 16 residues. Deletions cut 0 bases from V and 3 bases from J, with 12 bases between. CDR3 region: CASSESVTGGYNEQFF. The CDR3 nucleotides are TGCGCCAGCAGTGAGTCGGTCACCGGGGGCTACAATGAGCAGTTCTTC.

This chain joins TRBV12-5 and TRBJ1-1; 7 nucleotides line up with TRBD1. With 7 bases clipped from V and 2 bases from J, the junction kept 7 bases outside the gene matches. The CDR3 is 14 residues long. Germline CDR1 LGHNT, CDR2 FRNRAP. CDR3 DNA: TGTGCTAGTGTCCCCGACAGGGTTAACACTGAAGCTTTCTTT. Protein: CASVPDRVNTEAFF.

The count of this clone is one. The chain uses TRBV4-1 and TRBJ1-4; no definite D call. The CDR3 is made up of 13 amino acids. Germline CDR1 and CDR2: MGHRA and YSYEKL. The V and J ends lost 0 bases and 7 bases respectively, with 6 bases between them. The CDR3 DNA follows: TGCGCCAGCAGCCAAGATTCCCGTGAAAAACTGTTTTTT. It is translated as CASSQDSREKLFF.

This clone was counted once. The chain's CDR3 is CASSFTGPNEKLFF. As DNA, the CDR3 is TGTGCCAGCAGCTTCACAGGGCCGAATGAAAAACTGTTTTTT. The chain is built from TRBV6-5 and TRBJ1-4; the D gene is possibly TRBD1 (6 bases). Trimming removed 6 bases at V and 5 bases at J, with 13 bases between. The CDR3 consists of 14 residues. Per germline, CDR1 MNHEY and CDR2 SVGAGI.

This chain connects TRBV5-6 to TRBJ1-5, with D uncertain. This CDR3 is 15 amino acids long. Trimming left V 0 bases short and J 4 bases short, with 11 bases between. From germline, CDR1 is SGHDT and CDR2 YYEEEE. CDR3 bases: TGTGCCAGCAGCTTGGCCGGGGTCCTTAATCAGCCCCAGCATTTT. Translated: CASSLAGVLNQPQHF.

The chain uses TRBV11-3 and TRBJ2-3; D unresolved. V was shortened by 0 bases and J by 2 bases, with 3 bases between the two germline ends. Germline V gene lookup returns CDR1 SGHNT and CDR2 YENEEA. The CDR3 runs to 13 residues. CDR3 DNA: TGTGCCAGCAGCTTAGAATACACAGATACGCAGTATTTT. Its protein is CASSLEYTDTQYF.

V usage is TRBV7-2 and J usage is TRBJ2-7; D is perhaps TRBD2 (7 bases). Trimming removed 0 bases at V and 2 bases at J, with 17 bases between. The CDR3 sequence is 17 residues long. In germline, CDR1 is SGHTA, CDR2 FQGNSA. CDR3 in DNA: TGTGCCAGCAGCTTAGCGGGGGGCGGGGGTAGCGCCTACGAGCAGTACTTC. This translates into CASSLAGGGGSAYEQYF.

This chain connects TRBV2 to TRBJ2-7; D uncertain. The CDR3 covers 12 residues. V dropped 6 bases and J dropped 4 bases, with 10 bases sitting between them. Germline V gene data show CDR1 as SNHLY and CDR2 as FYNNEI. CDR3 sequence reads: CASSYERYEQYF. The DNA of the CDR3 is TGTGCCAGCAGCTACGAGAGGTACGAGCAGTACTTC.

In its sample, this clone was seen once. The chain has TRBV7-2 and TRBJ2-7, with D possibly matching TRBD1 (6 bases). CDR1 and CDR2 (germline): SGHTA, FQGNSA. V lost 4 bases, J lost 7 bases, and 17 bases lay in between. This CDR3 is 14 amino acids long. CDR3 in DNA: TGTGCCAGCAGCTCGTTCAGGGGAACGAGGGAGCAGTACTTC. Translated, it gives CASSSFRGTREQYF.

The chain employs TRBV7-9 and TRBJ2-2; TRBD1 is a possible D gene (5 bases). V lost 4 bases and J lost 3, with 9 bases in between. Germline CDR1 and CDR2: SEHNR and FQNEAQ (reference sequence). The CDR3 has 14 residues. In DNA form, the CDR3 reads TGTGCCAGCAGCTGGGCCAGGGACACCGGGGAGCTGTTTTTT. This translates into CASSWARDTGELFF.